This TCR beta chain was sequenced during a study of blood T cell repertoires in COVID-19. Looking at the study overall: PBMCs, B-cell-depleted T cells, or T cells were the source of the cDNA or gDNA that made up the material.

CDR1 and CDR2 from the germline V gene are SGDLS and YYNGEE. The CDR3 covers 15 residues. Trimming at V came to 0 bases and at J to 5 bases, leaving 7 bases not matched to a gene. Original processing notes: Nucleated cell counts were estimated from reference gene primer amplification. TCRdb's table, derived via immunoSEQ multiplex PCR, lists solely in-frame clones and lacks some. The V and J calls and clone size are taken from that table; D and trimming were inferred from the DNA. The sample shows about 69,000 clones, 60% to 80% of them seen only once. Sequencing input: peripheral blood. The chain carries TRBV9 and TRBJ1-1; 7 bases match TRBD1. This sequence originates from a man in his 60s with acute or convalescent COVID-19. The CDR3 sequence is CASSVAPTRGTEAFF. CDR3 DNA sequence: TGTGCCAGCAGCGTAGCACCTACCAGGGGGACTGAAGCTTTCTTT.